The TCR beta chain under discussion was sequenced for a study of blood T cell repertoires in COVID-19. About the study: Acute-phase and convalescent COVID-19 samples originated in the United States, Italy and Spain.

Original methodology: Nucleated cell counts were estimated from reference gene primer amplification. Sequencing used immunoSEQ multiplex PCR; TCRdb keeps in-frame clones, though not all of them. V and J calls and clone size follow that table, whereas D and trimming were derived from the DNA. This sample has about 49,000 clones, with over 80% found just once. Germline V gene lookup returns CDR1 SGHTS and CDR2 YDEGEE. V gave up 4 bases and J gave up 2 bases; unmatched junction bases: 6. The CDR3 has 15 amino acids. The rearrangement joins TRBV5-8 to TRBJ1-5, with 7 bases fitting TRBD1. Sequenced: peripheral blood. The receptor was isolated from an elderly woman with COVID-19, enrolled during active disease. CDR3 protein: CASSKGTDRNQPQHF. CDR3 sequence (DNA): TGTGCCAGCAGCAAAGGGACAGACCGCAATCAGCCCCAGCATTTT.